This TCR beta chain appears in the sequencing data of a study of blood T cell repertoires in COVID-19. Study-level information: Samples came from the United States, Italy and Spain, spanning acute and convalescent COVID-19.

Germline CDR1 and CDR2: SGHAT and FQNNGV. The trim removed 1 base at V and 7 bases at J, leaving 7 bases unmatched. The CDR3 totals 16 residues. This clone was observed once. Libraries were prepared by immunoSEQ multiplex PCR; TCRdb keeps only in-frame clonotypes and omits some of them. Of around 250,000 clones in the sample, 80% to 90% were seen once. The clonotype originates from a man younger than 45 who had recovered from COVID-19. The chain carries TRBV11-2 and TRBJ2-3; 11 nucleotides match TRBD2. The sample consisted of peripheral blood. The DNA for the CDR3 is TGTGCCAGCAGCTTAGGTGGTAGCGGGGGGGGGAATACGCAGTATTTT. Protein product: CASSLGGSGGGNTQYF.